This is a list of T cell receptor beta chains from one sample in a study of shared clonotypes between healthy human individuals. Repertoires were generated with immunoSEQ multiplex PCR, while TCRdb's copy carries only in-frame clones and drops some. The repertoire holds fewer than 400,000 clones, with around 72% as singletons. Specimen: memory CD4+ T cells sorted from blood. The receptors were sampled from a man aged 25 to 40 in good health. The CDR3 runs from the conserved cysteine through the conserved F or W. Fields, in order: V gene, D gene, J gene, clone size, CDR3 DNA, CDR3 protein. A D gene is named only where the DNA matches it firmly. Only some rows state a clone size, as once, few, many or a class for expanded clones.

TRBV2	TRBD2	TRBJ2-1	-	TGTGCCAGCTGGCCTGAGCGGGAGGGAGATGAGCAGTTCTTC	CASWPEREGDEQFF
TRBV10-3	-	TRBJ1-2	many	TGTGCCATCAGTGAATCTGTCTATGGCTACACCTTC	CAISESVYGYTF
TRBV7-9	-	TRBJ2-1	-	TGTGCCAGCAGCGTTGGGGAGAAGCAGTTCTTC	CASSVGEKQFF
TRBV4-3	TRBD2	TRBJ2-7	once	TGCGCCAGCAGCCAATATCAGCGGGAGGGATACGAGCAGTACTTC	CASSQYQREGYEQYF
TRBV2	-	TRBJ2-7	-	TGTGCCAGCAGTGTGACAGGCTACGAGCAGTACTTC	CASSVTGYEQYF
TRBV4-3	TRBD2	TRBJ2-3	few	TGCGCCAGCAGCCCCGGGGGGGGCGGAGATACGCAGTATTTT	CASSPGGGGDTQYF
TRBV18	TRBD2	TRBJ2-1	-	TGTGCCAGCTCACCACGGGGGACTAGCGGGTTCAATGAGCAGTTCTTC	CASSPRGTSGFNEQFF
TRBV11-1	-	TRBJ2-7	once	TGTGCCAGCAGCTCCCCGCCGGCTTACGAGCAGTACTTC	CASSSPPAYEQYF
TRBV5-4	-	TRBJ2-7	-	TGTGCCAGCAGCCCTGGCGGGACTGAACTTTACGAGCAGTACTTC	CASSPGGTELYEQYF
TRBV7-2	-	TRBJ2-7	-	TGTGCGGAGCAGACACACGCGGGCGAGCAGTACTTC	CAEQTHAGEQYF
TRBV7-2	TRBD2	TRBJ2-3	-	TGTGCCAGCAGCTTTAGCGGGGGCACAGATACGCAGTATTTT	CASSFSGGTDTQYF
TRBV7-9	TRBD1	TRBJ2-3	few	TGTGCCAGCAGCTTAGTGGCAGGGGGCGCAGATACGCAGTATTTT	CASSLVAGGADTQYF
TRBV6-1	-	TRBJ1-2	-	TGTGCCAGCAGTACGGCTGGGGTCTACACCTTC	CASSTAGVYTF
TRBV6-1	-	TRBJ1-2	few	TGTGCCAGCAGTGAAGTGGTCGGCGTTGGGTCGATCTATGGCTACACCTTC	CASSEVVGVGSIYGYTF
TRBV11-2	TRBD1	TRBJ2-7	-	TGTGCCAGCAGCTTAGATCGACAGGGTTTATACTTC	CASSLDRQGLYF
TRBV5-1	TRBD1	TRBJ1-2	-	TGCGCCAGCAGCTTGGATCAGGGGGGATATGGCTACACCTTC	CASSLDQGGYGYTF
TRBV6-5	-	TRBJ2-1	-	TGTGCCAGCAGTTACTCGAGGGACCCTTACAATGAGCAGTTCTTC	CASSYSRDPYNEQFF
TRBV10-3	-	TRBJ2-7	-	TGTGCCATCACCATGGACGGGCTAGCTGGCGAGCAGTACTTC	CAITMDGLAGEQYF
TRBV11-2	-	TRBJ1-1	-	TGTGCCAGCAGCTTAGACAGGGGTATTGAAGCTTTCTTT	CASSLDRGIEAFF
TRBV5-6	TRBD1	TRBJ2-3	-	TGTGCCAGCAGGCCCGGACAGGGGTGGGCAGATACGCAGTATTTT	CASRPGQGWADTQYF
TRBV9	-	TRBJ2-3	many	TGTGCCAGCAGCGTAGGCGTCAGCCTAGCGAATACAGATACGCAGTATTTT	CASSVGVSLANTDTQYF